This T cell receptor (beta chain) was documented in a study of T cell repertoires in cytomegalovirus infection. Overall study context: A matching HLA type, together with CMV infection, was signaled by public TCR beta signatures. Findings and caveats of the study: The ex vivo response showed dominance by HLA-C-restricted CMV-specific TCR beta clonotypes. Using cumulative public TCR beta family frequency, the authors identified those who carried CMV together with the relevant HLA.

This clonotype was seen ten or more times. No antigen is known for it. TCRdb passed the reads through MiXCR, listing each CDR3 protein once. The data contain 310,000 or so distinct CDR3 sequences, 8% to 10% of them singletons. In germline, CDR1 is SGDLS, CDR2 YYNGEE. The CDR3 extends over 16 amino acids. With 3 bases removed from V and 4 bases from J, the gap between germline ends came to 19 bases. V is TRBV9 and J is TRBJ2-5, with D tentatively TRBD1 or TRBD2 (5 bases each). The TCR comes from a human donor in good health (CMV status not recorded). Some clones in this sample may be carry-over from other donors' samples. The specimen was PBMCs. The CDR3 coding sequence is TGTGCCAGCAGCGCCCTAGGGGCGAGAGGAGGAGAGACCCAGTACTTC. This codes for CASSALGARGGETQYF.